The 13 T cell receptor beta chains given below trace back to one sample, sequenced in a study of T cell repertoires in cytomegalovirus infection. The antigens these receptors bind are not known. TCRdb re-called the reads through MiXCR, storing one row per CDR3 protein. The top ten hold roughly 12% of the sample, which has fewer than 950,000 distinct CDR3 sequences, 30% to 35% seen once. The sequencing here drew on cultured CD8+ T cells from PBMCs, taken from culture after CMV antigen stimulation. Receptors were obtained from a human donor in good health (CMV status not recorded). Some clones in this sample may be carry-over from other donors' samples.

This clonotype turned up a few times. The chain links TRBV6-5 to TRBJ2-2, with D maybe TRBD1 (6 bases). The CDR3 totals 15 residues. From germline, CDR1 is MNHEY and CDR2 SVGAGI. V was cut by 2 bases and J by 5 bases, with 12 bases left in between. The CDR3: CASSYQGQGTGELFF. CDR3 coding DNA: TGTGCCAGCAGTTACCAGGGACAAGGAACCGGGGAGCTGTTTTTT.

This clonotype was recorded many times. V and J are TRBV7-8 and TRBJ1-6; TRBD1 matches at 7 bases. The CDR3 loop spans 17 amino acids. J gave up 11 bases and V 4 bases, and 17 bases lay outside the gene matches. From germline, CDR1 is SGHVS and CDR2 FQNEAQ. The CDR3 bases are TGTGCCAGCAGCTCTACAGGGGCCCCATCGCCGGGGACACCCCTCCACTTT. The encoded protein is CASSSTGAPSPGTPLHF.

This clonotype occurred a few times. V is TRBV4-1 and J is TRBJ2-1; D is undetermined. The CDR3 consists of 14 residues. V was shortened by 0 bases and J by 9 bases, with 12 bases between the two germline ends. Germline lookup yields CDR1 MGHRA and CDR2 YSYEKL. The CDR3 here is CASSQEDEVPEQFF. In nucleotides, the CDR3 is TGCGCCAGCAGCCAAGAGGATGAAGTTCCTGAGCAGTTCTTC.

The chain employs TRBV27 and TRBJ2-3; 8 bases are shared with TRBD1. The CDR3 spans 14 residues. The germline V gene has CDR1 MNHEY and CDR2 SMNVEV (reference sequence). J gave up 5 bases and V 3 bases, and 4 bases lay outside the gene matches. As DNA, the CDR3 is TGTGCCAGCAGTTTCAGGGGGCGCCGAGATACGCAGTATTTT. Translated: CASSFRGRRDTQYF.

This clonotype has more than one count but fewer than ten. This sequence joins TRBV27 and TRBJ1-2; the D gene is possibly TRBD1 (5 bases). Per the germline V gene, CDR1 is MNHEY and CDR2 is SMNVEV (reference sequence). This CDR3 contains 13 residues. V dropped 3 bases and J dropped 5 bases, with 10 bases sitting between them. The CDR3 DNA is TGTGCCAGCAGTTTCGACAGCTTATATGGCTACACCTTC. Amino acid sequence: CASSFDSLYGYTF.

This chain links TRBV28 with TRBJ2-3; a weak D match, TRBD1 (6 bases). The germline V and J ends were trimmed by 8 bases and 0 bases, with 12 bases remaining between them. The CDR3 totals 14 residues. Per germline, CDR1 MDHEN and CDR2 SYDVKM. The CDR3 protein is CASGQLLSTDTQYF. The CDR3 bases are TGTGCCAGCGGACAGCTCCTAAGCACAGATACGCAGTATTTT. Based on the CDR3 plus reference TRBV28 and TRBJ2-3, the full variable domain is DVKVTQSSRYLVKRTGEKVFLECVQDMDHENMFWYRQDPGLGLRLIYFSYDVKMKEKGDIPEGYSVSREKKERFSLILESASTNQTSMYLCASGQLLSTDTQYFGPGTRLTVL.

In nucleotides, the CDR3 is TGTGCCAGTAGTATCCGTGGCAGGGGGCCCGACACTGAAGCTTTCTTT. Protein product: CASSIRGRGPDTEAFF. The genes are TRBV19 and TRBJ1-1; 8 bases are a match to TRBD1. The CDR3 extends over 16 amino acids. Germline V gene data show CDR1 as LNHDA and CDR2 as SQIVND (reference sequence). Trimming cost V 3 bases and J 3 bases; bases outside gene matches: 9.

This clonotype was observed a few times. The J gene is TRBJ1-1, the V gene TRBV6-5, with D maybe TRBD1 (5 bases). CDR3 length equals 16 residues. CDR1 and CDR2 (germline): MNHEY, SVGAGI. Trimming took 0 bases from V and 5 from J, leaving 16 bases between them. This CDR3 reads CASSYSKGPGGTEAFF. CDR3 sequence (DNA): TGTGCCAGCAGTTACTCGAAGGGACCCGGAGGGACTGAAGCTTTCTTT.

This clonotype has just a few counts. The chain uses TRBV2 and TRBJ1-1; 7 bases fit TRBD1. The V gene's germline CDR1 is SNHLY and CDR2 FYNNEI. CDR3 length: 14 residues. The junction had 11 bases not matched to a gene; V was cut back by 7 bases and J by 6 bases. CDR3 in amino acids: CASTPDRGLSEAFF. CDR3 DNA: TGTGCCAGCACCCCTGATAGGGGGCTCTCTGAAGCTTTCTTT. Full variable domain (outside the CDR3, taken from reference TRBV2 and TRBJ1-1): EPEVTQTPSHQVTQMGQEVILRCVPISNHLYFYWYRQILGQKVEFLVSFYNNEISEKSEIFDDQFSVERPDGSNFTLKIRSTKLEDSAMYFCASTPDRGLSEAFFGQGTRLTVV.

This clonotype was observed a few times. The V and J genes are TRBV6-8 and TRBJ1-1; a possible D gene is TRBD1 (5 bases). Trimming took off 0 bases at V and 3 bases at J, with 14 bases between the two ends. Germline loops: CDR1 MNHGY, CDR2 SAAAGT. The CDR3 runs to 16 residues. The CDR3 reads CASSYSGVGSDTEAFF. The CDR3 bases are TGTGCCAGCAGTTACTCAGGGGTGGGGTCGGACACTGAAGCTTTCTTT.

The rearrangement links TRBV7-9 to TRBJ2-6, with 10 bases matching TRBD2. V was clipped by 5 bases and J by 0 bases; unmatched bases: 10. Looked up from germline, CDR1 is SEHNR and CDR2 is FQNEAQ (reference sequence). The CDR3 spans 19 residues. CDR3 in DNA: TGTGCCAGCAGCATGCCTAGCGGGGGCTCAAGCTCTGGGGCCAACGTCCTGACTTTC. Protein: CASSMPSGGSSSGANVLTF.

The chain recombines TRBV4-1 with TRBJ2-1; a possible D gene is TRBD2 (6 bases). V lost 8 bases and J lost 9, with 23 bases in between. Germline V lookup: CDR1 MGHRA, CDR2 YSYEKL. This CDR3 contains 15 residues. The DNA for the CDR3 is TGCGCCAGCGGATACCGACCGGGACTTGTTATTGAGCAGTTCTTC. Amino acids: CASGYRPGLVIEQFF.

The chain links TRBV7-3 to TRBJ2-1, with D perhaps TRBD2 (5 bases). Germline V lookup: CDR1 SGHTA, CDR2 FQGTGA. The CDR3 is made up of 15 amino acids. V was clipped by 5 bases and J by 2 bases, with 13 bases between them. In nucleotides, the CDR3 is TGTGCCAGCAGCCCCACCGGGGATGCCTACAATGAGCAGTTCTTC. Its translation is CASSPTGDAYNEQFF.